A selection of T cell receptor beta chains follows, all from one sample in a study of CD8 T cells in Susac syndrome. MiXCR, run by TCRdb on the immunoSEQ multiplex PCR reads, gives a single entry per CDR3 protein. The profile covers approximately 190,000 distinct CDR3 sequences, with 95% appearing a single time and around 0.15% taken by the ten largest. The sequencing input was CD8+ T cells from PBMCs. The receptors were sampled from a human donor with Susac syndrome. Each CDR3 is given with its conserved first and last residue. Each record gives: clone size, CDR3 length, V gene, J gene, D gene, CDR3 protein, CDR3 DNA. A D gene is named only where the DNA matches it firmly. The size of a clone is reported for some rows only, either as once, few or many, or as a class for expanded clones.

NA,16,TRBV19,TRBJ1-5,NA,CASSIDGGEGGQPQHF,TGTGCCAGTAGTATAGATGGAGGAGAGGGTGGTCAGCCCCAGCATTTT
NA,16,TRBV5-6,TRBJ1-1,NA,CASSIRTTVMNTEAFF,TGTGCCAGCAGCATAAGGACGACAGTCATGAACACTGAAGCTTTCTTT
NA,16,TRBV3-1,TRBJ1-1,TRBD1,CASSASGQGLNTEAFF,TGTGCCAGCAGCGCGTCGGGACAGGGGTTGAACACTGAAGCTTTCTTT
NA,15,TRBV30,TRBJ1-2,TRBD1,CAWRTGKGLDYGYTF,TGTGCCTGGAGGACAGGGAAGGGCCTGGACTATGGCTACACCTTC
NA,11,TRBV20-1,TRBJ2-7,NA,CSAPLRYEQYF,TGCAGTGCTCCTCTTCGGTACGAGCAGTACTTC
NA,17,TRBV7-9,TRBJ2-7,TRBD2,CASRKDLPAGGHYEQYF,TGTGCCAGCAGGAAAGACTTACCAGCGGGAGGGCACTACGAGCAGTACTTC
NA,16,TRBV11-3,TRBJ2-1,TRBD2,CASSPTLGEGDNEQFF,TGTGCCAGCAGCCCTACTTTGGGGGAGGGAGACAATGAGCAGTTCTTC
NA,13,TRBV19,TRBJ2-7,TRBD2,CASNRGGADEQYF,TGTGCCAGTAACCGCGGGGGGGCCGATGAGCAGTACTTC
NA,15,TRBV6-2/TRBV6-3,TRBJ2-1,NA,CASSTDPPDSNEQFF,TGTGCCAGCAGTACTGACCCGCCGGACTCCAATGAGCAGTTCTTC
NA,14,TRBV19,TRBJ1-1,NA,CASSIWDLNTEAFF,TGTGCCAGTAGTATCTGGGACTTGAACACTGAAGCTTTCTTT
NA,12,TRBV18,TRBJ2-5,NA,CASSPGQETQYF,TGTGCCAGCTCACCAGGGCAAGAGACCCAGTACTTC
NA,15,TRBV20-1,TRBJ2-7,NA,CSARDLRTEPYEQYF,TGCAGTGCTAGAGATTTACGGACAGAGCCCTACGAGCAGTACTTC
NA,12,TRBV29-1,TRBJ1-2,NA,CSVEGQIYGYTF,TGCAGCGTAGAGGGACAAATCTATGGCTACACCTTC
once,16,TRBV13,TRBJ1-5,NA,CASSLGRDSLNQPQHF,TGTGCCAGCAGCCTAGGTCGGGACTCTCTCAATCAGCCCCAGCATTTT
NA,11,TRBV20-1,TRBJ1-3,NA,CSARDRTATLF,TGCAGTGCTAGAGATAGGACGGCCACCCTTTTT
NA,13,TRBV29-1,TRBJ2-1,NA,CSGAARSYNEQFF,TGCAGCGGGGCGGCAAGGTCCTACAATGAGCAGTTCTTC
NA,16,TRBV12-3/TRBV12-4,TRBJ2-1,TRBD2,CASTLAPGLAGDEQFF,TGTGCCAGCACCCTAGCCCCGGGACTAGCGGGGGATGAGCAGTTCTTC
NA,16,TRBV28,TRBJ2-7,NA,CASSFGTTTTSYEQYF,TGTGCCAGCAGTTTTGGCACGACCACGACCTCCTACGAGCAGTACTTC
NA,14,TRBV7-9,TRBJ2-1,NA,CASSPKIPDDEQFF,TGTGCCAGCAGCCCGAAGATACCAGACGATGAGCAGTTCTTC
NA,14,TRBV27,TRBJ2-5,TRBD1,CASRWTGIGETQYF,TGTGCCAGCAGATGGACAGGGATCGGGGAGACCCAGTACTTC
NA,16,TRBV5-1,TRBJ2-1,TRBD2,CASSLATAGAGNEQFF,TGCGCCAGCAGCTTGGCCACAGCGGGAGCGGGCAATGAGCAGTTCTTC
NA,16,TRBV4-1,TRBJ1-5,TRBD1,CASSQGFAQGNQPQHF,TGCGCCAGCAGCCAAGGTTTCGCACAGGGGAATCAGCCCCAGCATTTT
NA,11,TRBV7-9,TRBJ2-1,TRBD1,CATRQGDEQFF,TGTGCCACACGACAGGGCGATGAGCAGTTCTTC
NA,15,TRBV6-5,TRBJ1-2,NA,CASSPGILQGYGYTF,TGTGCCAGCAGTCCGGGGATTCTACAGGGTTATGGCTACACCTTC
NA,14,TRBV5-6,TRBJ1-4,NA,CASSFSQGGGKLFF,TGTGCCAGCAGCTTTTCGCAGGGTGGAGGAAAACTGTTTTTT
NA,16,TRBV13,TRBJ2-1,TRBD2,CASSTPTSGKSNEQFF,TGTGCCAGCAGCACCCCGACTAGCGGGAAGTCCAATGAGCAGTTCTTC
NA,14,TRBV19,TRBJ1-1,NA,CATSPLTANTEAFF,TGTGCCACTTCACCGTTGACAGCGAACACTGAAGCTTTCTTT